This TCR beta chain was recovered during a study of blood T cell repertoires in COVID-19. Generated by immunoSEQ multiplex PCR, the TCRdb table keeps only in-frame clones and is missing some. Among about 250,000 clones listed, roughly 91% were seen once. The CDR3 loop spans 19 amino acids. Looked up from germline, CDR1 is LGHNA and CDR2 is YNFKEQ. With 6 bases removed from V and 0 bases from J, the gap between germline ends came to 26 bases. The V call is TRBV4-2, the J call TRBJ1-2; a weak D match, TRBD1 (5 bases). The sequence was obtained from a man aged 25-45 years with COVID-19, enrolled during active disease. The specimen was peripheral blood. The CDR3 DNA is TGTGCCAGCAGAAAGTTGACCACAAGGGGAGGGTTTCCTAACTATGGCTACACCTTC. It specifies CASRKLTTRGGFPNYGYTF.